This TCR beta chain was retrieved from a study of OX40 agonist ivuxolimab in advanced cancers. Study results and limitations: At 0.1 to 3.0 mg/kg, CD4+ and CD8+ blood T cells expanded clonally by week 6. Fewer expanded clones were found on average in CD4+ than in CD8+ T cells.

The CDR3 has 15 amino acids. V gave up 1 base and J gave up 1 base; unmatched junction bases: 3. Germline CDR1 is SGDLS and CDR2 is YYNGEE. Measured with immunoSEQ multiplex PCR; TCRdb has only the in-frame clones, and not every one. There are over 65,000 clones in the sample; roughly 80% occur only once, and 4.5% to 6% lies in the top ten. As for this clone: The antigen is undetermined.

This clonotype originated in an adult with an advanced solid tumor such as melanoma, head and neck, liver or kidney cancer. The genes are TRBV9 and TRBJ2-3, with TRBD2 matching over 7 bases. Sequencing was performed on CD4+ or CD8+ T cells sorted from blood, taken in a trial of the OX40 agonist ivuxolimab. The CDR3 sequence: CASSVREVGTDTQYF. The CDR3 bases are TGTGCCAGCAGCGTACGGGAGGTAGGCACAGATACGCAGTATTTT. Full variable domain (outside the CDR3, taken from reference TRBV9 and TRBJ2-3): DSGVTQTPKHLITATGQRVTLRCSPRSGDLSVYWYQQSLDQGLQFLIQYYNGEERAKGNILERFSAQQFPDLHSELNLSSLELGDSALYFCASSVREVGTDTQYFGPGTRLTVL.